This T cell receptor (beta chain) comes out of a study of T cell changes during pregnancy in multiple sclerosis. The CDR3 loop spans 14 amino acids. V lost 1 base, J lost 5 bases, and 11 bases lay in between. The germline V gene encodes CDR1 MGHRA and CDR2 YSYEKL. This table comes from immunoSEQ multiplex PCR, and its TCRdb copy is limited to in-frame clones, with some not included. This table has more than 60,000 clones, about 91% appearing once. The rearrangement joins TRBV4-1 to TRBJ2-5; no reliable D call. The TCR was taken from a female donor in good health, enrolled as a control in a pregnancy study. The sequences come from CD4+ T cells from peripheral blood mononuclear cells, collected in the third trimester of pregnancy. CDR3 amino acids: CASSQALYLETQYF. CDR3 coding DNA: TGCGCCAGCAGCCAAGCTTTGTATCTGGAGACCCAGTACTTC.